This TCR beta chain is from a study of T-cell memory formation after mild COVID-19. Study-level findings and limits: Later expanders leaned CD4+, whereas clones that contracted between day 15 and 85 were balanced CD4/CD8.

TCRdb reprocessed the 5' RACE reads via MiXCR and lists one record per CDR3 protein. Seen here are hundreds of thousands of distinct CDR3 sequences, over 20% observed once, and the top ten hold around 12%. Details on this clonotype: As yet, its antigen is unknown.

What was sequenced was PBMCs or a T cell subset sorted from them (not recorded which). This clonotype originated in an adult woman who had mild COVID-19 (a few samples of this study predate the infection). Cell type and time point are not known.

CDR3 nucleotide sequence: TGTGCAAGTCGACATACGTCACAGGGGAAGTCCTACGAGCAGTACTTC. Its translation is CASRHTSQGKSYEQYF. The rearrangement uses TRBV12-2 and TRBJ2-7; the D call in the table, TRBD1, was not verified against the DNA. TRBV12-2 constitutes a pseudogene. The CDR3 sequence is 16 residues long.